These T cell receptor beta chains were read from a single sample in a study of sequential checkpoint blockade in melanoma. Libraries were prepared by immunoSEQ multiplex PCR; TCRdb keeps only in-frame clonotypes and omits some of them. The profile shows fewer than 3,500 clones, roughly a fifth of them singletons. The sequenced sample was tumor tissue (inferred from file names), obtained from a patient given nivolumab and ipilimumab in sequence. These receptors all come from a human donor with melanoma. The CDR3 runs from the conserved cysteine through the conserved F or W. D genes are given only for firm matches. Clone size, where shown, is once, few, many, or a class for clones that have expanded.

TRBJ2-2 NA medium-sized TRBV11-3 TGTGCCAGCAGCTTAGGGCAGGGAGTCTATTCTTCGGACGGGGAGCTGTTTTTT CASSLGQGVYSSDGELFF
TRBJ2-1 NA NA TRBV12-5 TGTGCCAGCCACGGGGGAAGCTCCTACAATGAGCAGTTCTTC CASHGGSSYNEQFF
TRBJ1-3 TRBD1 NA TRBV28 TGTGCCAGCAGTTTCGGGACAGGGCGGTTAGGCTCTGGAAACACCATATATTTT CASSFGTGRLGSGNTIYF
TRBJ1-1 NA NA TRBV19 TGTGCCAGTAGTATAGATCTCAGGGGCACTGAAGCTTTCTTT CASSIDLRGTEAFF
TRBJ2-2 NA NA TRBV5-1 TGCGCCAGCAGCTTGACGGCGGTTGGCGGGGAGCTGTTTTTT CASSLTAVGGELFF
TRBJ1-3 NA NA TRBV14 TGTGCCAGCAGCCAAGTGCAGGTTCCCCCTGGAAACACCATATATTTT CASSQVQVPPGNTIYF
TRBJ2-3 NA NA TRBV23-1 TGCGCCAGCAGCTCCCAGGGCGCAGATACGCAGTATTTT CASSSQGADTQYF
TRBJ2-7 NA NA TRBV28 TGTGCCAGCAGGGCGGCCGGGGGGCTTGACTACGAGCAGTACTTC CASRAAGGLDYEQYF
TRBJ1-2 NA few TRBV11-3 TGTGCCAGCAGCCTTACTCAGACAGGAAACTATGGCTACACCTTC CASSLTQTGNYGYTF
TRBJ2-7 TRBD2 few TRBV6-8 TGTGCCAGCAGTTATTCCGGGACTAGCGGGGGTCACGAGCAGTACTTC CASSYSGTSGGHEQYF
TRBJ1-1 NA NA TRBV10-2 TGCGCCAGCAGTGATTTAGGCACTGAAGCTTTCTTT CASSDLGTEAFF
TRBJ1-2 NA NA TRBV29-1 TGCAGCGTTGAAGATGGGCCTACAGGGAAGGGTGGCTACACCTTC CSVEDGPTGKGGYTF
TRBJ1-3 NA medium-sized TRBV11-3 TGTGCCAGCAGCTTAAGGGGGTACTCTGGAAACACCATATATTTT CASSLRGYSGNTIYF
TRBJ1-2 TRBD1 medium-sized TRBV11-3 TGTGCCAGCAGCTCATCAGGACAGGGTCGGGGTGGCTACACCTTC CASSSSGQGRGGYTF